This T cell receptor beta chain was sequenced during a study of neurological immune-mediated disorders. The sample's time point: longitudinal time-point 3. The unsorted libraries were prepared from 2 million PBMCs (stored at -80 C). Each TCR transcript was tagged with a 10-nucleotide random UMI during 5'RACE. TCRdb reprocessed the 5' RACE reads with MiXCR, giving one entry per CDR3 protein. The sample holds under 130,000 distinct CDR3 sequences; about 10% are singletons and the top ten take under 4%. The CDR3 totals 15 residues. V lost 3 bases to trimming and J lost 3 bases, with 12 bases between them. Study-wide results and caveats: The highest TCR clonal expansion occurred in HTLV-1-associated myelopathy; multiple sclerosis fell below healthy controls. Across subjects, no CDR3 amino acid sequence appeared in expanded clones of more than one subject, a finding that suggested private repertoires in all groups.

This clonotype is termed medium-sized. Its antigen remains unidentified. The chain carries TRBV12-3 or TRBV12-4 and TRBJ2-1, with D possibly matching TRBD2 (5 bases). The sequencing input was PBMCs. This TCR came from a female donor with HTLV-1-associated myelopathy (HAM/TSP). For the CDR3, the DNA is TGTGCCAGCAGTTTTCCCGGAGAGGGCTACAATGAGCAGTTCTTC. Translation gives CASSFPGEGYNEQFF.